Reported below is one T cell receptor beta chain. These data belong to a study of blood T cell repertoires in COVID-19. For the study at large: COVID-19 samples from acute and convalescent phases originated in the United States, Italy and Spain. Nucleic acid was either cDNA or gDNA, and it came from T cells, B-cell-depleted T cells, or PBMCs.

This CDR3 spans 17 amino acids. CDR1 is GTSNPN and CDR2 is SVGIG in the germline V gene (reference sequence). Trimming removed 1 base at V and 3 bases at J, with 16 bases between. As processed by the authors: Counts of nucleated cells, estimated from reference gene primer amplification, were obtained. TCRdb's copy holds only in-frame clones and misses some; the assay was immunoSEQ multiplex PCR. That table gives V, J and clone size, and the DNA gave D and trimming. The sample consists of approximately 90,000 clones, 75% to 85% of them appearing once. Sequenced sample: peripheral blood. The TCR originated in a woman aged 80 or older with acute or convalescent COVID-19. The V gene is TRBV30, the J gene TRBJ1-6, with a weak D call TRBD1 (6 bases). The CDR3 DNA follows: TGTGCCTGGAGTGGGACAGCCCCTAGGCTCTATAATTCACCCCTCCACTTT. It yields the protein CAWSGTAPRLYNSPLHF.